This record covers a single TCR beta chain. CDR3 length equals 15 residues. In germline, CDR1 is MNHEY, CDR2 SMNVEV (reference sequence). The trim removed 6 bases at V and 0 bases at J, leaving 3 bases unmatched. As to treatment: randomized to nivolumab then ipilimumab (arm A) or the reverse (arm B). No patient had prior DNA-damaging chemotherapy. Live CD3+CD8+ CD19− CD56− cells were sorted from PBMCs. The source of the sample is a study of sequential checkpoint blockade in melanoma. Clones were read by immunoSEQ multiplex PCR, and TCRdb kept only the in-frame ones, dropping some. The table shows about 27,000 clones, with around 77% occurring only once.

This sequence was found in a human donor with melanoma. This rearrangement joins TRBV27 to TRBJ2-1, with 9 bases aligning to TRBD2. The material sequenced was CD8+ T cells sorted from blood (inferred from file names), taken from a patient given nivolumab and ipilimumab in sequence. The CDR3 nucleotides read TGTGCCAGCAGACGCGGGGGGGCCTCCTACAATGAGCAGTTCTTC. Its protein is CASRRGGASYNEQFF.